This TCR beta chain was captured by sequencing in a study of graft-versus-host responses after intestinal transplantation. Assay used: immunoSEQ multiplex PCR; TCRdb lists only in-frame clones, some missing. The table lists roughly 110,000 clones, roughly 87% of them singletons, with about 0.73% in the top ten. As regards this clone: The antigen remains unidentified.

This TCR derives from a human donor who was the organ donor for an intestinal transplant. The input for sequencing was unstimulated CD4+ T cells sorted from spleen or lymph node cells, taken before transplant.

In DNA form, the CDR3 reads TGCGCCAGCAGCTTCCAACTAGCGGGAGGGCGCGAGCAGTACTTC. Protein sequence: CASSFQLAGGREQYF. The rearrangement links TRBV5-1 to TRBJ2-7, with 13 bases lining up with TRBD2. Germline trimming cut 2 bases from V and 6 bases from J; bases unmatched to any gene: 5. The length of the CDR3 is 15 residues. The germline gives CDR1 SGHRS, CDR2 YFSETQ.